These 11 T cell receptor beta chains share one sample of origin, sequenced in a study of spatial heterogeneity in lung cancer. TCRdb used MiXCR to reprocess the 5' RACE reads, holding one entry per CDR3 protein. This table has about 48,000 distinct CDR3 sequences, around 5.2% appearing once. As to time point: sample taken at primary tumor resection. Unsorted samples of tumor, nontumor lung or frozen PBMC had their whole RNA sequenced. This specimen consisted of PBMCs, obtained at surgery. These receptors were obtained from a male donor with early-stage non-small cell lung cancer.

This clonotype has ten or more counts. This chain joins TRBV27 and TRBJ2-2; TRBD1 is a possible D gene (6 bases). In germline, CDR1 is MNHEY, CDR2 SMNVEV (reference sequence). This CDR3 is built from 15 residues. The ends were cut back, 6 bases at V and 1 base at J, with 12 bases in the middle. CDR3 sequence: CASSLGRGNTGELFF. The DNA of the CDR3 is TGTGCCAGCAGCCTGGGCAGGGGGAACACCGGGGAGCTGTTTTTT.

There are many counts of this clonotype. The chain uses TRBV7-2 and TRBJ1-1; possibly TRBD1 for D (5 bases). Per the germline V gene, CDR1 is SGHTA and CDR2 is FQGNSA. The CDR3 extends over 14 amino acids. Trimming took off 4 bases at V and 3 bases at J, with 12 bases between the two ends. CDR3 amino acids: CASSSRGGDTEAFF. Here the CDR3 DNA reads TGTGCCAGCAGCTCACGCGGGGGGGACACTGAAGCTTTCTTT.

This clonotype was recorded many times. The J gene is TRBJ1-5, the V gene TRBV6-2 or TRBV6-3, with no clear D. The ends were cut back, 6 bases at V and 3 bases at J, with 15 bases in the middle. The CDR3 loop spans 15 amino acids. The germline gives CDR1 MNHEY, CDR2 SVGEGT. The CDR3 sequence is CASRAGPRDNQPQHF. CDR3 DNA sequence: TGTGCCAGCAGAGCCGGGCCCAGAGACAATCAGCCCCAGCATTTT.

This clonotype was counted many times. CDR3 residues: CASSLRQEVAYEQYF. The CDR3 DNA is TGTGCCAGCAGTTTACGACAGGAGGTAGCCTACGAGCAGTACTTC. The genes are TRBV28 and TRBJ2-7, with D possibly matching TRBD1 (6 bases). The V and J ends lost 2 bases and 2 bases respectively, with 13 bases between them. The CDR3 spans 15 residues. In germline, CDR1 is MDHEN, CDR2 SYDVKM.

This clonotype was recorded at least ten times. The V and J genes are TRBV20-1 and TRBJ1-3; 7 bases fit TRBD1. This CDR3 has 14 residues. J gave up 0 bases and V 5 bases, and 4 bases lay outside the gene matches. Looked up from germline, CDR1 is DFQATT and CDR2 is SNEGSKA (reference sequence). The CDR3 region has the DNA TGCAGTGCTCCGGGACAGACCTCTGGAAACACCATATATTTT. Translation gives CSAPGQTSGNTIYF.

This clonotype was seen only a few times. The chain recombines TRBV10-3 with TRBJ2-5; possibly TRBD2 for D (6 bases). V was pared by 6 bases and J by 5 bases, with 13 bases between. The CDR3 contains 13 residues. Per germline, CDR1 ENHRY and CDR2 SYGVKD. In DNA form, the CDR3 reads TGTGCCATCAGAAAACGGGAGCAGGAGACCCAGTACTTC. Amino acid sequence: CAIRKREQETQYF.

This clonotype was recorded many times. The genes are TRBV20-1 and TRBJ2-6; 8 nucleotides align to TRBD1. The CDR3 totals 16 residues. The J segment lost 0 bases and the V segment lost 5 bases, leaving 6 bases of the junction unmatched. Germline V lookup: CDR1 DFQATT, CDR2 SNEGSKA (reference sequence). Here the CDR3 reads CSAGDRRSSGANVLTF. The DNA for the CDR3 is TGCAGTGCTGGGGACAGGCGCAGCTCTGGGGCCAACGTCCTGACTTTC.

The chain carries TRBV29-1 and TRBJ2-3, with a weak D call TRBD2 (6 bases). V was clipped by 3 bases and J by 4 bases, with 14 bases between them. Germline V gene lookup returns CDR1 SQVTM and CDR2 ANQGSEA. The CDR3 has 14 residues. CDR3 protein: CSVDPGVGADTQYF. CDR3 nucleotide sequence: TGCAGCGTTGATCCGGGAGTGGGGGCAGATACGCAGTATTTT.

This clonotype was counted ten times or more. The rearrangement links TRBV27 to TRBJ1-2, with TRBD1 matching over 9 bases. J lost 8 bases, V lost 4 bases, and 14 bases had no gene match. Per the germline V gene, CDR1 is MNHEY and CDR2 is SMNVEV (reference sequence). This CDR3 comprises 16 residues. CDR3 region: CASSSRDRAPVGGYTF. CDR3 coding DNA: TGTGCCAGCAGTTCCCGGGACAGGGCCCCTGTGGGGGGCTACACCTTC.

This clonotype was seen at least ten times. CDR3 sequence: CSASGGTGNEKLFF. The CDR3 region has the DNA TGCAGTGCTAGCGGGGGGACCGGAAATGAAAAACTGTTTTTT. This sequence joins TRBV20-1 and TRBJ1-4; D possibly corresponds to TRBD1 (5 bases). This CDR3 contains 14 residues. The V and J ends lost 3 bases and 5 bases respectively, with 13 bases between them. Germline V gives CDR1 DFQATT, CDR2 SNEGSKA (reference sequence).

Ten or more counts support this clonotype. The chain joins TRBV20-1 to TRBJ2-1; 11 bases match TRBD2. CDR1 DFQATT and CDR2 SNEGSKA come from the germline V gene (reference sequence). The CDR3 sequence is 14 residues long. V was clipped by 5 bases and J by 2 bases; unmatched bases: 2. CDR3 DNA sequence: TGCAGTGCTCTTAGCGGGAGGGCCTACAATGAGCAGTTCTTC. This sequence encodes CSALSGRAYNEQFF.